Following are 20 T cell receptor beta chains from one sample sequenced in a study of shared clonotypes between healthy human individuals (dated by TCRdb to between 2020 and 2021). The library was obtained by the immunoSEQ multiplex PCR assay. TCRdb re-hosts the immuneACCESS table, in-frame sequences only. Its copies lack some clones; in the studies checked, an unresolved V gene accounts for under half of them, and the cause for the rest is not known. The sample yields fewer than 1.6 million clones; 98% were counted once. The top ten hold approximately 0.4% of the sample. Sequencing was done on a sample of naive CD4+ T cells sorted from blood. Reading the label with the study, this specimen's cell subset or site is: CD45RA+ positively selected. Every receptor here comes from a man younger than 40 in good health.

The chain uses TRBV11-2 and TRBJ2-5, with a weak D call TRBD1 (6 bases). In germline, CDR1 is SGHAT, CDR2 FQNNGV. V was shortened by 5 bases and J by 4 bases, with 17 bases between the two germline ends. CDR3 length equals 15 residues. Here the CDR3 DNA reads TGTGCCAGCAGCGCTACAACGACAGGTCGAGAGACCCAGTACTTC. Translated: CASSATTTGRETQYF.

The J gene is TRBJ1-5, the V gene TRBV6-1, with D maybe TRBD1 (5 bases). CDR3 size: 16 residues. The V end lost 3 bases, the J end lost 2 bases, and 14 bases lay between the germline ends. Germline CDR1 MNHNS, CDR2 SASEGT. CDR3 DNA: TGTGCCAGCAGTGATATAGGGGCGGCTCGCAATCAGCCCCAGCATTTT. Encoded protein: CASSDIGAARNQPQHF.

V gene TRBV21-1 combines with J gene TRBJ1-4. TRBV21-1 is tagged as a pseudogene. There are 15 residues in the CDR3. The CDR3 DNA is TGTGCCAGCATCCAAATCGGGGGAGCTAATGAAAAACTGTTTTTT. Protein product: CASIQIGGANEKLFF.

The CDR3 nucleotides are TGTGCCAGCGGCCTAGCACCGGACAATGAGCAGTTCTTC. As protein: CASGLAPDNEQFF. J is TRBJ2-1 and V is TRBV2, with D possibly TRBD2 on 5 matching bases. V dropped 8 bases and J dropped 5 bases, with 13 bases sitting between them. The CDR3 contains 13 residues. Looked up from germline, CDR1 is SNHLY and CDR2 is FYNNEI. The full variable domain, rest sourced from reference TRBV2 and TRBJ2-1, is EPEVTQTPSHQVTQMGQEVILRCVPISNHLYFYWYRQILGQKVEFLVSFYNNEISEKSEIFDDQFSVERPDGSNFTLKIRSTKLEDSAMYFCASGLAPDNEQFFGPGTRLTVL.

The gene calls are TRBV21-1 and TRBJ2-7; TRBD1 is the table's D call and was not checked against the DNA. TRBV21-1 is designated a pseudogene. The CDR3 totals 15 residues. The chain's CDR3 is CASSKAGTATYEQYF. As DNA, the CDR3 is TGTGCCAGCAGCAAAGCCGGGACAGCCACCTACGAGCAGTACTTC.

The rearrangement links TRBV6-6 to TRBJ2-1; possibly TRBD1 or TRBD2 for D (6 bases each). The CDR3 consists of 12 residues. CDR1 MNHNY and CDR2 SVGAGI come from the germline V gene (reference sequence). Trimming took 6 bases from V and 12 from J, leaving 15 bases between them. CDR3 in DNA: TGTGCCAGCAGCCACGGGGGCTGGTGGCAGTTCTTC. This codes for CASSHGGWWQFF.

This rearrangement joins TRBV5-1 to TRBJ2-1, with 8 bases that match TRBD2. Germline values: CDR1 SGHRS, CDR2 YFSETQ. After removal of 2 bases from V and 8 bases from J, the junction contained 12 bases not matched to a gene. The CDR3 length is 16 residues. The CDR3 DNA reads TGCGCCAGCAGCTTAGGTCCAGCGGGAGCCTCCCATGAGCAGTTCTTC. Amino acids: CASSLGPAGASHEQFF.

The rearrangement joins TRBV28 to TRBJ2-3, with D possibly matching TRBD2 (5 bases). With 3 bases removed from V and 8 bases from J, the gap between germline ends came to 6 bases. The CDR3 is made up of 11 amino acids. Germline assignment: CDR1 MDHEN and CDR2 SYDVKM. The CDR3 DNA reads as TGTGCCAGCAGTTTCACTAGTACGCAGTATTTT. Protein: CASSFTSTQYF.

J is TRBJ1-1 and V is TRBV9; D remains unclear. CDR3 length: 11 amino acids. CDR1 and CDR2 (germline): SGDLS, YYNGEE. The V and J ends lost 4 bases and 2 bases respectively, with 3 bases between them. The CDR3 sequence is CASSSNTEAFF. Here the CDR3 DNA reads TGTGCCAGCAGCTCTAACACTGAAGCTTTCTTT.

This rearrangement joins TRBV5-5 to TRBJ1-5; D remains ambiguous. Germline assignment: CDR1 SGHKS and CDR2 YYEKEE (reference sequence). Trimming left V 4 bases short and J 7 bases short, with 21 bases between. The CDR3 spans 16 residues. The CDR3 nucleotides read TGTGCCAGCAGCCCGACCGATATCTCGGGAGGCCAGCCCCAGCATTTT. It codes for CASSPTDISGGQPQHF.

The chain uses TRBV19 and TRBJ2-1, with D possibly TRBD1 on 5 matching bases. V dropped 2 bases and J dropped 7 bases, with 18 bases sitting between them. The CDR3 has 16 amino acids. The germline gives CDR1 LNHDA, CDR2 SQIVND (reference sequence). The CDR3 nucleotides read TGTGCCAGTAGTATACGATGGCAGGGTAATTGGAATGAGCAGTTCTTC. This gives the protein CASSIRWQGNWNEQFF.

This chain connects TRBV7-8 to TRBJ2-7; possibly TRBD1 for D (6 bases). Germline loops: CDR1 SGHVS, CDR2 FQNEAQ. CDR3 size: 17 residues. Trimming stripped 2 bases from V and 2 bases from J, with 19 bases between. This CDR3 is CASSLNDRSVLPYEQYF. The CDR3 DNA follows: TGTGCCAGCAGCTTAAATGACAGGTCGGTGTTGCCCTACGAGCAGTACTTC.

The table lists this clone with a count of one. The CDR3 DNA is TGTGCCAGCAGGTCCCGGGTCACAGCCTACGAGCAGTACTTC. It yields the protein CASRSRVTAYEQYF. The rearrangement joins TRBV28 to TRBJ2-7, with D unclear. The CDR3 has 14 residues. V was clipped by 6 bases and J by 2 bases, with 14 bases between them. CDR1 MDHEN and CDR2 SYDVKM come from the germline V gene.

The CDR3, as DNA: TGTGCCTGGAGTAATAACCGAGTAGGTGGCTACACCTTC. It is translated as CAWSNNRVGGYTF. V usage is TRBV30 and J usage is TRBJ1-2; D remains unclear. V was clipped by 2 bases and J by 7 bases, with 14 bases between them. CDR3 size: 13 residues. Germline V lookup: CDR1 GTSNPN, CDR2 SVGIG (reference sequence).

The rearrangement links TRBV11-2 to TRBJ1-2, with 8 bases fitting TRBD1. Germline loops: CDR1 SGHAT, CDR2 FQNNGV. The length of the CDR3 is 14 residues. With 5 bases clipped from V and 6 bases from J, the junction kept 8 bases outside the gene matches. The CDR3 loop is CASSLYDRGHGYTF. The CDR3 DNA is TGTGCCAGCAGCCTATACGACAGGGGACATGGCTACACCTTC.

This chain connects TRBV6-1 to TRBJ2-7, with TRBD2 matching 8 bases. Per germline, CDR1 MNHNS and CDR2 SASEGT. CDR3 length equals 13 residues. Trimming at V came to 7 bases and at J to 3 bases, leaving 5 bases not matched to a gene. The CDR3 DNA is TGTGCCAGCACCCGGAGCGGGAGCTACGAGCAGTACTTC. This translates into CASTRSGSYEQYF.

This chain links TRBV19 with TRBJ2-6; weak D call: TRBD1 (6 bases). This CDR3 is 17 amino acids long. V gave up 5 bases and J gave up 0 bases, with 14 bases separating them. Germline CDR1 and CDR2: LNHDA and SQIVND (reference sequence). CDR3 bases: TGTGCCAGTAGTGGGTCGGACAGCCCCTCTGGGGCCAACGTCCTGACTTTC. Translation gives CASSGSDSPSGANVLTF.

The chain combines TRBV29-1 with TRBJ2-3; a possible D gene is TRBD2 (6 bases). The V gene lost 4 bases and the J gene lost 4 bases, with 12 bases spanning the gap. The germline CDR1 and CDR2 sequences are SQVTM and ANQGSEA. The CDR3 runs 13 residues. Here the CDR3 DNA reads TGCAGCGTTGGGCCCCAGCGGGCAGATACGCAGTATTTT. Protein sequence: CSVGPQRADTQYF.

About this clone: Distinct nucleotide sequences in the sample also encode this CDR3. J is TRBJ2-1 and V is TRBV10-1; D perhaps matches TRBD2 (5 bases). Per germline, CDR1 WNHNN and CDR2 SYGVQD (reference sequence). V lost 3 bases and J 10 bases, leaving 10 bases between the germline ends. The CDR3 runs to 12 residues. CDR3 protein: CASSESSGEQFF. For the CDR3, the DNA is TGCGCCAGCAGTGAATCATCGGGGGAGCAGTTCTTC.

CDR3 nucleotide sequence: TGTGCCGGCGGAGAGACAGGGCGGACAGATACGCAGTATTTT. Protein product: CAGGETGRTDTQYF. V and J are TRBV28 and TRBJ2-3; 7 nucleotides agree with TRBD1. This CDR3 is built from 14 residues. Germline loops: CDR1 MDHEN, CDR2 SYDVKM. The V segment lost 11 bases and the J segment 3 bases; nucleotides outside the gene matches: 11.